The clone carrying this TCR beta chain was picked up a small number of times. Its target is not known. Donors were ostensibly healthy at sampling, although undocumented immune exposures were probable. The PCR used 60 Vbeta and 13 Jbeta primers. TCRdb's copy holds only in-frame clones and misses some; the assay was immunoSEQ multiplex PCR. There are around 130,000 clones in the sample; roughly four fifths occur only once, and 1.5% to 2% lies in the top ten. Germline assignment: CDR1 ENHRY and CDR2 SYGVKD. The length of the CDR3 is 15 residues. V was shortened by 0 bases and J by 0 bases, with 6 bases between the two germline ends. This specimen comes from a study of cytomegalovirus exposure and HLA in healthy donors. Study conclusions and caveats: Later analysis identified a missense DCLRE1C variant that was linked to TCR beta V- and J-gene trimming.

This chain connects TRBV10-3 to TRBJ1-5; D remains unclear. The sequencing sample was made of PBMCs. The source of this sequence is a man aged 35 to 55 in good health and CMV-seronegative. DNA of the CDR3: TGTGCCATCAGTGAGTCCGGGTATAGCAATCAGCCCCAGCATTTT. It codes for CAISESGYSNQPQHF.